Below are 26 T cell receptor beta chains sequenced from a single sample in a study of breast tumors, draining lymph nodes, adjacent tissues (dated by TCRdb to about 2016). The lymph node samples were taken from the axillary draining lymph nodes of breast cancer patients. Libraries were built with multiplex PCR. The instrument given in TCRdb is Illumina HiSeq 2000. Starting from the raw public reads, TCRdb applied fastp trimming at Q25, assembled clones with MiXCR and retained in-frame beta chains. For every CDR3 protein sequence, its rows merge into one entry that carries the most common genes and DNA. Across this sample there are about 200,000 distinct CDR3 sequences, with approximately 31% seen only once. Clones ranked in the top ten supply 4% to 4.5% of the sample. The sample taken for sequencing was axillary lymph node tissue. The receptors originated from a female donor with breast cancer. Some clones in this sample may be carry-over from other donors' samples.

This clonotype was counted between two and nine times. An end of the junction does not agree with germline; a read error may underlie this. V is TRBV11-2 and J is TRBJ1-3, with D hard to call. The CDR3 has 16 amino acids. Per germline, CDR1 SGHAT and CDR2 FQNNGV. CDR3 region: CAGSRVGRRGVNTIHF. DNA of the CDR3: TGTGCCGGCAGCCGAGTGGGCCGACGTGGGGTAAACACCATACATTTT.

A remark on this clonotype: A read error is possible here, since a much larger clone lies one base away. This chain uses TRBV20-1 with TRBJ2-7; 9 bases agree with TRBD2. The CDR3 sequence is 16 residues long. V lost 3 bases, J lost 2 bases, and 11 bases stayed unmatched. Germline loops: CDR1 DFQATT, CDR2 SNEGSKA (reference sequence). The CDR3 sequence is CSARHGVAGAAYEQYF. CDR3 nucleotides: TGCAGTGCTAGGCACGGTGTAGCGGGAGCGGCCTACGAGCAGTACTTC.

This clonotype was observed at least ten times. The chain couples TRBV3-1 to TRBJ1-6, with 10 bases aligning to TRBD1. Per the germline V gene, CDR1 is LGHDT and CDR2 is YNNKEL (reference sequence). J gave up 10 bases and V 4 bases, and 1 base lay outside the gene matches. The CDR3 contains 13 residues. CDR3 DNA: TGTGCCAGCAGCCGGGACAGGGGATCACCCCTCCACTTT. Amino acids: CASSRDRGSPLHF.

This clonotype was seen repeatedly, ten times or more. The chain has TRBV3-1 and TRBJ1-2; TRBD1 is a possible D gene (5 bases). Trimming removed 1 base from V and 8 bases from J, with 17 bases in between. Looked up from germline, CDR1 is LGHDT and CDR2 is YNNKEL (reference sequence). The CDR3 has 15 residues. CDR3 bases: TGTGCCAGCAGCCAAGGCGACAGTCCGAGAGGGGGCTACACCTTC. Translated: CASSQGDSPRGGYTF.

This clonotype came up a few times. The J gene is TRBJ2-4, the V gene TRBV27; 10 positions match TRBD1. The CDR3 runs 14 residues. CDR1 is MNHEY and CDR2 is SMNVEV in the germline V gene (reference sequence). J lost 4 bases, V lost 6 bases, and 3 bases had no gene match. DNA for the CDR3: TGTGCCAGCAGCTTGGGACAGGGGAAAAACATTCAGTACTTC. Translation: CASSLGQGKNIQYF.

As regards this clonotype: A much larger clone is a single base away; this may be a read error. This chain links TRBV6-2 or TRBV6-3 with TRBJ2-7; D might be TRBD2 (5 bases). Germline-derived CDR1 and CDR2 are MNHEY and SVGEGT. The CDR3 runs 12 residues. V lost 0 bases, J lost 5 bases, and 5 bases lay in between. The CDR3 reads CASSYSRDEQYF. The CDR3 bases are TGTGCCAGCAGTTACTCGCGGGACGAGCAGTACTTC.

This clonotype was detected ten times or more. V is TRBV12-3 or TRBV12-4 and J is TRBJ2-3, with D hard to call. The V gene lost 5 bases and the J gene lost 6 bases, with 6 bases spanning the gap. The CDR3 length is 11 residues. For the CDR3, the DNA is TGTGCCAGCAGTCGGCAGGATACGCAGTATTTT. Protein: CASSRQDTQYF.

This clonotype was recorded at least ten times. The rearrangement links TRBV4-3 to TRBJ2-1, with 10 bases matching TRBD2. V lost 0 bases and J lost 6; bases outside the gene matches: 8. There are 17 residues in the CDR3. Germline CDR1 and CDR2: LGHNA and YSLEER. The CDR3 sequence: CASSQDSASGRSNEQFF. Here the CDR3 DNA reads TGCGCCAGCAGCCAAGACTCGGCTAGCGGGAGAAGCAATGAGCAGTTCTTC.

The chain links TRBV9 to TRBJ2-3; 11 nucleotides align to TRBD2. The CDR3 is 15 amino acids. The trim removed 3 bases at V and 2 bases at J, leaving 2 bases unmatched. In germline, CDR1 is SGDLS, CDR2 YYNGEE. CDR3 nucleotides: TGTGCCAGCAGCGGGACTAGCGGGTACACAGATACGCAGTATTTT. Translation: CASSGTSGYTDTQYF.

V gene TRBV6-5 combines with J gene TRBJ2-1; TRBD2 is a possible D gene (6 bases). The V gene's germline CDR1 is MNHEY and CDR2 SVGAGI. CDR3 length: 15 amino acids. The V end was cut by 5 bases, the J end by 4 bases, with 15 bases between. CDR3 amino acids: CASSLRETSYNEQFF. In nucleotides, the CDR3 is TGTGCCAGCAGTCTCCGGGAGACTAGTTACAATGAGCAGTTCTTC.

V usage is TRBV6-5 and J usage is TRBJ2-7; weak D call: TRBD1 (6 bases). The CDR3 has 13 residues. Per the germline V gene, CDR1 is MNHEY and CDR2 is SVGAGI. Trimming pared 6 bases from V and 5 bases from J, leaving 14 bases between. The CDR3 spells CASSQTGFHEQYF. Here the CDR3 DNA reads TGTGCCAGCAGCCAAACAGGGTTCCACGAGCAGTACTTC.

This clonotype was observed a few times. J is TRBJ2-1 and V is TRBV9; D is perhaps TRBD2 (6 bases). Trimming stripped 0 bases from V and 8 bases from J, with 6 bases between. CDR1 is SGDLS, CDR2 YYNGEE, per germline. This CDR3 spans 12 amino acids. CDR3 nucleotide sequence: TGTGCCAGCAGCGTAGGGGAGGATGAGCAGTTCTTC. Encoded protein: CASSVGEDEQFF.

Details on this clonotype: Being one base from a much bigger clone, this may be a read error. The chain joins TRBV5-1 to TRBJ2-3; D call uncertain. This CDR3 comprises 15 residues. Germline V gene data show CDR1 as SGHRS and CDR2 as YFSETQ. The CDR3 DNA sequence: TGTGTCAGCAGCTCGGCTGGCGGAAGCACAGATACGCAGTATTTT. Its protein is CVSSSAGGSTDTQYF.

The V call is TRBV12-3 or TRBV12-4, the J call TRBJ2-7; TRBD2 aligns across 11 bases. Trimming removed 5 bases from V and 6 bases from J; junction bases left unmatched: 6. The CDR3 totals 14 residues. In nucleotides, the CDR3 is TGTGCCAGCAGTGTACTAGCGGGAGAGATCGAGCAGTACTTC. Its protein is CASSVLAGEIEQYF.

Comment on this clonotype: At one end the junction does not follow the germline gene, possibly because of a read error. The chain couples TRBV30 to TRBJ2-7, with D possibly TRBD1 on 6 matching bases. There are 13 residues in the CDR3. CDR1 and CDR2 from the germline V gene are GTSNPN and SVGIG (reference sequence). The CDR3 coding sequence is TGTGCCAGCGACCGTCAGGGGTTCTACGAGCAGCACTTC. Protein sequence: CASDRQGFYEQHF.

This clonotype was seen more than once but under ten times. The chain employs TRBV29-1 and TRBJ1-1; TRBD1 might be the D (6 bases). V shed 2 bases and J shed 4 bases, with 11 bases lying between them. The CDR3 has 13 residues. CDR1 and CDR2 from the germline V gene are SQVTM and ANQGSEA. CDR3 nucleotides: TGCAGCGTTGAAAGGGGGTACTCCACTGAAGCTTTCTTT. Protein: CSVERGYSTEAFF.

On this clonotype itself: This may be a read error: a much more frequent sequence differs by one nucleotide. V usage is TRBV7-2 and J usage is TRBJ2-7; D gene ambiguous. This CDR3 contains 15 residues. The germline CDR1 and CDR2 sequences are SGHTA and FQGNSA. CDR3 sequence: CASGFPRRSSYEQYF. CDR3 bases: TGTGCCAGCGGCTTCCCCCGCAGGTCCTCCTACGAGCAGTACTTC.

This clonotype was found many times. The CDR3 DNA follows: TGTGCCACCAGTGACAACAGGGGGCGGATAGGAGAGCAGTTCTTC. Translation: CATSDNRGRIGEQFF. The chain combines TRBV24-1 with TRBJ2-1; 9 nucleotides align to TRBD1. The germline CDR1 and CDR2 sequences are KGHDR and SFDVKD. V was pared by 4 bases and J by 10 bases, with 10 bases of the junction left unmatched. CDR3 length equals 15 residues.

This clonotype was picked up many times. The rearrangement uses TRBV5-8 and TRBJ2-5, with 16 bases aligning to TRBD2. The germline V gene encodes CDR1 SGHTS and CDR2 YDEGEE. This CDR3 comprises 17 residues. After removal of 5 bases from V and 4 bases from J, the junction contained 8 bases not matched to a gene. The CDR3: CASSFGTSGGAGETQYF. In DNA, the CDR3 is TGTGCCAGCAGTTTCGGGACTAGCGGGGGGGCAGGAGAGACCCAGTACTTC. The variable domain in full, completed from reference TRBV5-8 and TRBJ2-5, reads EAGVTQSPTHLIKTRGQQATLRCSPISGHTSVYWYQQALGLGLQFLLWYDEGEERNRGNFPPRFSGRQFPNYSSELNVNALELEDSALYLCASSFGTSGGAGETQYFGPGTRLLVL.

A remark on this clonotype: This may stem from a read error, because a much larger clone lies one nucleotide away. The chain combines TRBV20-1 with TRBJ2-1; D gene uncertain. Trimming stripped 2 bases from V and 4 bases from J, with 15 bases between. CDR3 length equals 15 residues. CDR1 DFQATT and CDR2 SNEGSKA come from the germline V gene (reference sequence). CDR3 loop: CSARSLRKYYNEQFF. DNA for the CDR3: TGCAGTGCTAGATCCCTTAGGAAGTATTACAATGAGCAGTTCTTC.

Comment on this clonotype: A much larger clone lies a single base off, so this may be a read error. V is TRBV5-4 and J is TRBJ2-7, with 8 positions matching TRBD2. CDR3 length equals 13 residues. The V segment lost 10 bases and the J segment 7 bases; nucleotides outside the gene matches: 13. The germline gives CDR1 SGHNT, CDR2 YYREEE (reference sequence). The CDR3 spells CAVPLAGPGEQYF. In DNA form, the CDR3 reads TGTGCCGTCCCCTTAGCGGGGCCCGGAGAGCAGTACTTC.

The V call is TRBV12-3 or TRBV12-4, the J call TRBJ2-5, with D possibly TRBD1 on 5 matching bases. The CDR3 extends over 15 amino acids. V shed 5 bases and J shed 5 bases, with 18 bases lying between them. CDR3 residues: CASSQGYGARETQYF. The CDR3 nucleotides read TGTGCCAGCAGTCAGGGATATGGGGCTCGGGAGACCCAGTACTTC.

This clonotype was seen ten or more times. The chain joins TRBV13 to TRBJ2-7; 11 bases align to TRBD2. CDR1 and CDR2 from the germline V gene are PRHDT and FYEKMQ (reference sequence). The CDR3 runs to 18 residues. The V gene end was trimmed by 2 bases and the J gene end by 2 bases; junction bases not matched to a gene: 11. CDR3 coding DNA: TGTGCCAGCAGCTTAAGGGGGACTAGCGGTTCTCTCCCCTACGAGCAGTACTTC. Its protein product is CASSLRGTSGSLPYEQYF. Together with reference TRBV13 and TRBJ2-7, the CDR3 gives the full variable domain: AAGVIQSPRHLIKEKRETATLKCYPIPRHDTVYWYQQGPGQDPQFLISFYEKMQSDKGSIPDRFSAQQFSDYHSELNMSSLELGDSALYFCASSLRGTSGSLPYEQYFGPGTRLTVT.

The rearrangement joins TRBV11-3 to TRBJ1-1; D remains ambiguous. Trimming pared 5 bases from V and 3 bases from J, leaving 7 bases between. There are 12 residues in the CDR3. Germline V gene data show CDR1 as SGHNT and CDR2 as YENEEA. CDR3 nucleotides: TGTGCCAGCAGCAAAATAGACACTGAAGCTTTCTTT. Amino acid sequence: CASSKIDTEAFF.

This clonotype was seen a handful of times. The chain carries TRBV28 and TRBJ2-2; D is undetermined. V was cut by 7 bases and J by 4 bases, with 10 bases left in between. The CDR3 consists of 13 residues. CDR1 is MDHEN, CDR2 SYDVKM, per germline. The CDR3 nucleotides are TGTGCCAGCACCCCAAAGCGCACCGGGGAGCTGTTTTTT. It yields the protein CASTPKRTGELFF.

This clonotype was counted many times. The chain uses TRBV24-1 and TRBJ2-5; 9 bases are a match to TRBD1. This CDR3 comprises 15 residues. V trimming: 1 base; J trimming: 4 bases; junction bases outside the gene matches: 3. In germline, CDR1 is KGHDR, CDR2 SFDVKD. The CDR3 DNA follows: TGTGCCACCAGTGATTTTACAGGGGGCGGAGAGACCCAGTACTTC. Protein sequence: CATSDFTGGGETQYF.